One and the same sample provided the 10 T cell receptor beta chains below, sequenced in a study of naive and memory T cell subsets. Findings of the study overall: Especially in CD8 cells, naive repertoires contained a few larger clonotypes, possibly CD45RA-re-expressing memory cells.

No antigen has been assigned to these receptors. An equimolar mix of two oligonucleotides served as the beta constant-region primer for TRBC1 and TRBC2. Ligated cDNA was amplified by four rounds of PCR with nested alpha and beta constant-region primers and SP2. TCRdb independently ran MiXCR on the UMI-ligation and nested PCR reads; one entry per CDR3 protein. Of 150,000 or so distinct CDR3 sequences in the sample, over 20% are singletons; the top ten hold roughly 0.1%. The sequencing input was naive CD4+ T cells from blood. The receptors stem from a human donor in good health.

CDR3 in DNA: TGCAGTGCTAGGAGCACATGGGCGAAAAGGTACGAGCAGTACTTC. Its protein is CSARSTWAKRYEQYF. The rearrangement links TRBV20-1 to TRBJ2-7, with D unresolved. Trimming removed 3 bases from V and 4 bases from J, with 19 bases in between. The CDR3 is made up of 15 amino acids. Germline CDR1 is DFQATT and CDR2 is SNEGSKA (reference sequence).

V gene TRBV5-6 combines with J gene TRBJ1-2, with a tentative D call TRBD1 (6 bases). Per the germline V gene, CDR1 is SGHDT and CDR2 is YYEEEE. Trimming cost V 2 bases and J 4 bases, with 9 bases left between them. This CDR3 comprises 13 residues. The CDR3 nucleotides are TGTGCCAGCAGCTTCCGGGGGCCCTATGGCTACACCTTC. Translation: CASSFRGPYGYTF.

CDR3 DNA sequence: TGCGCCAGCAGCTTGGAGGATTTAACCAGCACAGATACGCAGTATTTT. Its translation is CASSLEDLTSTDTQYF. V and J are TRBV5-1 and TRBJ2-3; D is unclear. The V gene lost 0 bases and the J gene lost 0 bases, with 11 bases spanning the gap. Germline V gene data show CDR1 as SGHRS and CDR2 as YFSETQ. The CDR3 has 16 amino acids.

The genes are TRBV6-2 or TRBV6-3 and TRBJ2-4, with D uncertain. Trimming left V 2 bases short and J 0 bases short, with 2 bases between. The length of the CDR3 is 13 residues. Germline-derived CDR1 and CDR2 are MNHEY and SVGEGT. The CDR3 here is CASSYTAKNIQYF. CDR3 coding DNA: TGTGCCAGCAGTTACACAGCCAAAAACATTCAGTACTTC.

This clonotype was counted a few times. This chain connects TRBV20-1 to TRBJ2-2; no firm D call. Between the trimmed V and J ends, which lost 2 bases and 5 bases, there was a span of 6 bases. Germline lookup yields CDR1 DFQATT and CDR2 SNEGSKA (reference sequence). This CDR3 region has 12 residues. CDR3 DNA: TGCAGTGCTAGATGGGTAACCGGGGAGCTGTTTTTT. Translation: CSARWVTGELFF.

At least ten counts were recorded for this clonotype. V and J are TRBV11-2 and TRBJ2-5; no clear D gene. The CDR3 loop spans 14 amino acids. Germline CDR1 is SGHAT and CDR2 is FQNNGV. V was cut by 4 bases and J by 1 base, with 10 bases left in between. The CDR3: CASSYGLLQETQYF. The CDR3 nucleotides are TGTGCCAGCAGCTATGGGCTACTCCAAGAGACCCAGTACTTC.

In its sample, this clonotype was seen many times. A junction boundary mismatches the germline segment, possibly from a read error. The gene calls are TRBV29-1 and TRBJ2-4, with 10 bases aligning to TRBD2. The CDR3 contains 11 residues. Germline CDR1 reads SQVTM; CDR2 reads ANQGSEA. CDR3 bases: TGCAGCGTTACCTTAGCGGGAGGCCTGATCTTC. It translates to CSVTLAGGLIF.

This clonotype was seen a few times. The J gene is TRBJ2-5, the V gene TRBV7-2; 13 bases match TRBD2. This CDR3 is built from 15 residues. The trim removed 3 bases at V and 7 bases at J, leaving 5 bases unmatched. Germline CDR1 SGHTA, CDR2 FQGNSA. CDR3 sequence reads: CASSFTSGRAGTQYF. The DNA of the CDR3 is TGTGCCAGCAGCTTTACTAGCGGGAGGGCCGGGACCCAGTACTTC.

The rearrangement uses TRBV4-1 and TRBJ2-7; perhaps D is TRBD1 or TRBD2 (5 bases each). The germline CDR1 and CDR2 sequences are MGHRA and YSYEKL. The CDR3 consists of 15 residues. V lost 3 bases to trimming and J lost 3 bases, with 15 bases between them. For the CDR3, the DNA is TGCGCCAGCAGCCATTATCCGGGACGAGGCTACGAGCAGTACTTC. This codes for CASSHYPGRGYEQYF.

This clonotype was picked up one time. At one end, the junction sequence differs from germline, possibly due to a read error. The rearrangement uses TRBV6-5 and TRBJ1-1; unclear D gene. The CDR3 contains 13 residues. Germline values: CDR1 MNHEY, CDR2 SVGAGI. CDR3 region: CASKKTRNTEAFF. As DNA, the CDR3 is TGTGCCAGCAAGAAGACGAGGAACACCGAAGCTTTCTTT.